A few counts support the clone carrying this T cell receptor beta chain. The antigen remains undetermined. One junction end does not reproduce the germline sequence, and a read error may be involved. This record belongs to a study of cytomegalovirus exposure and HLA in healthy donors. The PCR contained 60 Vbeta and 13 Jbeta primers. Method: immunoSEQ multiplex PCR; TCRdb's copy keeps in-frame clones and lacks some. The data contain 75,000 to 100,000 clones, 64% of them singletons. The study's findings and limits: Among immune exposure information, only CMV serostatus was available. Later analysis showed TCR association rates varying by HLA locus, highest for DRB1 and lowest for HLA-C. Later analysis demonstrated an association between a missense DCLRE1C variant and TCR beta V- and J-gene trimming. It was confirmed in vitro that a few of the CMV-associated chains were specific for CMV antigens.

The CDR3 runs 14 residues. Germline V CDR1 and CDR2: MNHNY, SVGAGI (reference sequence). This receptor was obtained from a man aged 55 to 70 in good health and CMV-seronegative. The rearrangement joins TRBV6-6 to TRBJ2-7; 8 bases are shared with TRBD1. Sequenced input: PBMCs. Here the CDR3 reads CASSPGRGGQVSLF. As DNA, the CDR3 is TGTGCCAGCAGCCCGGGCCGTGGGGGACAGGTCTCTCTCTTC.